Listed below are T cell receptor beta chains from one sample, sequenced in a study of T cell repertoires in cytomegalovirus infection. These receptors lack a known antigen. Each CDR3 protein is one row after TCRdb ran MiXCR on the reads. Of hundreds of thousands of distinct CDR3 sequences listed, roughly a third are singletons. The material was cultured PBMCs, obtained from culture after CMV antigen stimulation. These receptors were collected from a human donor in good health (CMV status not recorded). Some clones in this sample may be carry-over from other donors' samples. Both conserved end residues are part of each CDR3. D genes are given only for firm matches. Size is omitted from some rows. Given values are once, few, many or a class for expanded clones.

TRBD1,TRBV20-1,few,TRBJ1-3,TGCAGTGCCCAACAGGGGGGAAACACCATATATTTT,CSAQQGGNTIYF
-,TRBV12-3/TRBV12-4,many,TRBJ1-1,TGTGCCAGCAGTTTAGGACGGGTGGAGGCTTTCTTT,CASSLGRVEAFF
TRBD2,TRBV5-3,-,TRBJ2-7,TGTGCCAGCAGCCCCCCGGGGGGTGAATCCTACGAGCAGTACTTC,CASSPPGGESYEQYF
TRBD1,TRBV27,-,TRBJ1-6,TGTGCCAGCAGCCCCAGGGACAGAGCCGATTCACCCCTCCACTTT,CASSPRDRADSPLHF
-,TRBV2,-,TRBJ1-4,TGTGCCAGCAGCCTTGTATCCATCCGACTGTTTTTT,CASSLVSIRLFF
-,TRBV6-5,-,TRBJ1-6,TGTGCCAGCAGCAAAGGGGTCTGGCAATCACCCCTCCACTTT,CASSKGVWQSPLHF
-,TRBV2,-,TRBJ1-2,TGTGCCAGCAGTGACGACAGGAGATATGGCTACACCTTC,CASSDDRRYGYTF
TRBD1,TRBV4-1,few,TRBJ2-3,TGCGCCAGCAGCCAGTACCTACCGGGACAGGGTTCAGATACGCAGTATTTT,CASSQYLPGQGSDTQYF
-,TRBV7-2,-,TRBJ2-1,TGTGCCAGCAGCTTAGCGGGACTCTATGAGCAGTTCTTC,CASSLAGLYEQFF
TRBD1,TRBV12-3/TRBV12-4,few,TRBJ1-2,TGTGCCAGCAGTGCCACGGGACAGTTTCCTGGCTACACCTTC,CASSATGQFPGYTF
-,TRBV19,-,TRBJ1-2,TGTGCCAGTAGTATCTCGGACAGAAGCGGCTACACCTTC,CASSISDRSGYTF
TRBD1,TRBV3-1,-,TRBJ2-7,TGTGCCAGCAGCGCACGACAGGGAAAACCCTACGAGCAGTACTTC,CASSARQGKPYEQYF
-,TRBV20-1,-,TRBJ2-3,TGCAGTGCTATTAAGCGGGATACGCAGTATTTT,CSAIKRDTQYF
-,TRBV20-1,-,TRBJ1-5,TGCAGTGCTAGAGAGGGCCTGGAGGGTAGTCAGCCCCAGCATTTT,CSAREGLEGSQPQHF
-,TRBV5-4,-,TRBJ2-5,TGTGCCAGCAGCTTTGGTGGGGCGGGGATCGTACAGACCCAGTACTTC,CASSFGGAGIVQTQYF
TRBD2,TRBV6-6,-,TRBJ2-3,TGTGCCAGCAACCACCCGGGGGGGAGCACAGATACGCAGTATTTT,CASNHPGGSTDTQYF
-,TRBV29-1,-,TRBJ2-5,TGCAGCGTCGCCCCGGGAGAGACCCAGTACTTC,CSVAPGETQYF
TRBD1,TRBV11-3,few,TRBJ1-6,TGTGCCAGCAGACATACCCGGGACAGGGTCTATAATTCACCCCTCCACTTT,CASRHTRDRVYNSPLHF
-,TRBV19,-,TRBJ1-2,TGTGCCAGTAGTCCGTCAGGTTTTGGGAATGGCTACACCTTC,CASSPSGFGNGYTF
TRBD2,TRBV7-2,-,TRBJ2-3,TGTGCCAGCAGCTTAGTTCCGGGACTAGCGGGGGAGGAGGCGCAGTATTTT,CASSLVPGLAGEEAQYF
-,TRBV10-3,-,TRBJ2-3,TGTGCCATCAGTGAGTGGGGGGGAAAGGGACAAGATACGCAGTATTTT,CAISEWGGKGQDTQYF
-,TRBV7-2,-,TRBJ2-3,TGTGCCAGCAGCTCTGTCTCAGAAGATACGCAGTATTTT,CASSSVSEDTQYF
-,TRBV10-3,-,TRBJ2-7,TGTGCCATCAGTGAGTCGGGAACAGAATACGAGCAGTACTTC,CAISESGTEYEQYF
-,TRBV6-6,few,TRBJ2-5,TGTGCCAGCAGAAACAGGGTCACGGAGACCCAGTACTTC,CASRNRVTETQYF
-,TRBV7-2,many,TRBJ2-5,TGTGCCAGCAGCCTCTTTGGGGGTTTGGTACCGGAGACCCAGTACTTC,CASSLFGGLVPETQYF
-,TRBV20-1,-,TRBJ2-7,TGCAGTGCTGCCTACAGGGAAAGCCTTCAGTACTTC,CSAAYRESLQYF
TRBD1,TRBV28,-,TRBJ2-7,TGTGCCAGCAGCCTCCCCGGACAGGGGGCGAATGGCGAGCAGTACTTC,CASSLPGQGANGEQYF
TRBD2,TRBV7-2,-,TRBJ2-1,TGTGCCAGCAGCCTAAACAGGATACTAGCGGGAGATGTCCATGAGCAGCTCTTC,CASSLNRILAGDVHEQLF
-,TRBV12-3/TRBV12-4,-,TRBJ1-1,TGTGCCAGCAGTCGTTCAGGGCCCGAAGCTTTCTTT,CASSRSGPEAFF
-,TRBV7-2,many,TRBJ2-1,TGTGCCAGCAGCCGCCTGTGGCGGGTCGATGAGCAGTTCTTC,CASSRLWRVDEQFF
-,TRBV11-2,many,TRBJ2-7,TGTGCCAGCAGACGTATAGCCGGGCCCCAGTCCTACGAGCAGTACTTC,CASRRIAGPQSYEQYF
TRBD2,TRBV20-1,few,TRBJ2-5,TGCAGTGCCGAGCGGGGGGCCACCAAAGAGACCCAGTACTTC,CSAERGATKETQYF
-,TRBV12-3/TRBV12-4,few,TRBJ2-7,TGTGCCAGCAGTTTAGGGACTAACCCTGAGCAGTACTTC,CASSLGTNPEQYF
-,TRBV18,few,TRBJ2-7,TGTGCCAGCTCACCACCGAGCAAGCCCGCCTACGAGCAGTACTTC,CASSPPSKPAYEQYF
TRBD1,TRBV12-3/TRBV12-4,many,TRBJ2-3,TGTGCCACTGGCCCGGGACAGGGGATGATTGAGGGCACAGATACGCAGTATTTT,CATGPGQGMIEGTDTQYF
-,TRBV6-2/TRBV6-3,-,TRBJ2-1,TGTGCCAGCAGCCCGGGACACCGGCGGGAGCAGTTCTTC,CASSPGHRREQFF
-,TRBV20-1,-,TRBJ2-7,TGCAGTGCTAGAGACGGCGGGCCGCGCGAGCAGTACTTC,CSARDGGPREQYF
-,TRBV29-1,-,TRBJ1-3,TGCAGCGTTGCGGTCACATCCTCTGGAAACACCATATATTTT,CSVAVTSSGNTIYF
TRBD2,TRBV7-9,-,TRBJ2-7,TGTGCCAGCAGCACGACTAGCGGGGGGGCTGCAGACGAGCAGTACTTC,CASSTTSGGAADEQYF
-,TRBV12-3/TRBV12-4,-,TRBJ2-1,TGTGCCACAAAAGGAGGACTAATTTACAATGAGCAGTTCTTC,CATKGGLIYNEQFF
TRBD1,TRBV6-5,few,TRBJ1-1,TGTGCCAGCAGTTACCTCCCGGGACAGGGGGACACTGAAGCTTTCTTT,CASSYLPGQGDTEAFF
-,TRBV12-3/TRBV12-4,few,TRBJ2-5,TGTGCCAGCAGTTTTGCCCCGGGCTCCCGACTCCAAGAGACCCAGTACTTC,CASSFAPGSRLQETQYF
-,TRBV7-2,-,TRBJ2-5,TGTGCCAGCAGCTCATACACCTCTCCGACCCAGTACTTC,CASSSYTSPTQYF
TRBD2,TRBV29-1,-,TRBJ2-1,TGCAGCGTCCGACTAGCGGGGGGTCTTAGCTCCTACAATGAGCAGTTCTTC,CSVRLAGGLSSYNEQFF
-,TRBV20-1,few,TRBJ1-4,TGCAGTGTACTAAAGGGCTCCAATGAAAAACTGTTTTTT,CSVLKGSNEKLFF
TRBD1,TRBV18,-,TRBJ2-7,TGTGCCAGCTCAGACCGGGACAGGGCTTCCTACGAGCAGTACTTC,CASSDRDRASYEQYF
TRBD2,TRBV2,few,TRBJ2-2,TGTGCCAGCACGTCGGGGACTAGCGGGAGAAGGGAGCTGTTTTTT,CASTSGTSGRRELFF
-,TRBV27,-,TRBJ1-3,TGTGCCAGCAGTTTCACCCGGGACGGAGGAAACACCATATATTTT,CASSFTRDGGNTIYF
TRBD1,TRBV2,-,TRBJ2-7,TGTGCCAGCAGTATGTACCGGGACAGCTACGAGCAGTACTTC,CASSMYRDSYEQYF
TRBD1,TRBV19,few,TRBJ1-1,TGTGCCACCTCCCTGATGGTGACAGGGACCACTGAAGCTTTCTTT,CATSLMVTGTTEAFF
TRBD1,TRBV11-2,few,TRBJ2-7,TGTGCCAGCTCTCCAGGCAGGGGCAGGGGGTTCGACGAGCAGTACTTC,CASSPGRGRGFDEQYF
TRBD2,TRBV6-8,-,TRBJ2-2,TGTGCCAGCAGTTACTCAGGGACTAGCGGGAGGGACACCGGGGAGCTGTTTTTT,CASSYSGTSGRDTGELFF
-,TRBV4-1,few,TRBJ1-2,TGCGCCAGCAGCCAAGAAGGTGGTGGAGACCGGGCTAACTATGGCTACACCTTC,CASSQEGGGDRANYGYTF
-,TRBV12-3/TRBV12-4,-,TRBJ2-4,TGTGCCAGCAGTTTTCGGATTGTAGGGCCTCTAGCCAAAAACATTCAGTACTTC,CASSFRIVGPLAKNIQYF
-,TRBV6-5,few,TRBJ2-3,TGTGCCAGCAGTTCGAGGCTGTCGGGAGATACGCAGTATTTT,CASSSRLSGDTQYF
TRBD1,TRBV20-1,-,TRBJ2-7,TGCAGTGCTCCAAGGGGACAGGGCTACGAGCAGTACTTC,CSAPRGQGYEQYF
-,TRBV5-6,-,TRBJ2-1,TGTGCCAGCAGCTTCGGGCCCCGGTCTGGCCACAATGAGCAGTTCTTC,CASSFGPRSGHNEQFF
-,TRBV7-9,-,TRBJ2-7,TGTGCCAGCAGCTTAGGTCGTTACTACGAGCAGTACTTC,CASSLGRYYEQYF